The 13 T cell receptor beta chains below were found in one sample sequenced in a study of cytomegalovirus exposure and HLA in healthy donors. Primers included in the PCR were 60 Vbeta and 13 Jbeta primers. The assay was immunoSEQ multiplex PCR, and TCRdb's table has in-frame clones only and misses some. Among around 150,000 clones listed, roughly three quarters were seen once. The sequencing sample was made of PBMCs. The receptors here all came from a man aged 55 to 70 in good health and CMV-seronegative.

This rearrangement joins TRBV27 to TRBJ1-2; D not resolved. The CDR3 extends over 14 amino acids. Germline values: CDR1 MNHEY, CDR2 SMNVEV (reference sequence). V was pared by 0 bases and J by 3 bases, with 8 bases between. The CDR3, as DNA: TGTGCCAGCAGTTTATCGACGGGATACTATGGCTACACCTTC. Translating it yields CASSLSTGYYGYTF.

This clone was detected once. This sequence joins TRBV5-1 and TRBJ2-1, with TRBD2 matching 12 bases. Trimming at V came to 4 bases and at J to 5 bases, leaving 7 bases not matched to a gene. The CDR3 totals 16 residues. CDR1 is SGHRS and CDR2 is YFSETQ in the germline V gene. CDR3 DNA sequence: TGCGCCAGCAGCCGACTAGCGGGAGAGGGAAACAATGAGCAGTTCTTC. This translates into CASSRLAGEGNNEQFF. Using reference TRBV5-1 and TRBJ2-1 for the parts outside the CDR3, the full variable domain is KAGVTQTPRYLIKTRGQQVTLSCSPISGHRSVSWYQQTPGQGLQFLFEYFSETQRNKGNFPGRFSGRQFSNSRSEMNVSTLELGDSALYLCASSRLAGEGNNEQFFGPGTRLTVL.

The chain is built from TRBV30 and TRBJ1-4; 8 bases match TRBD1. The CDR3 loop spans 17 amino acids. Germline V gene lookup returns CDR1 GTSNPN and CDR2 SVGIG (reference sequence). Trimming removed 4 bases from V and 0 bases from J; junction bases left unmatched: 10. CDR3 sequence: CAWTLGQAFATNEKLFF. CDR3 sequence (DNA): TGTGCCTGGACCCTGGGACAGGCGTTTGCAACTAATGAAAAACTGTTTTTT. The variable domain in full, completed from reference TRBV30 and TRBJ1-4, reads SQTIHQWPATLVQPVGSPLSLECTVEGTSNPNLYWYRQAAGRGLQLLFYSVGIGQISSEVPQNLSASRPQDRQFILSSKKLLLSDSGFYLCAWTLGQAFATNEKLFFGSGTQLSVL.

The V gene is TRBV27, the J gene TRBJ2-7; TRBD2 matches at 8 bases. The CDR3 spans 15 residues. The ends lost 6 bases at V and 3 bases at J; junction bases unmatched: 10. Germline-derived CDR1 and CDR2 are MNHEY and SMNVEV (reference sequence). For the CDR3, the DNA is TGTGCCAGCAGACCCCGGGGACTAGAAGTCTACGAGCAGTACTTC. This translates into CASRPRGLEVYEQYF.

This clone was detected a few times. V is TRBV29-1 and J is TRBJ2-1; D is possibly TRBD2 (5 bases). This CDR3 region has 15 residues. Trimming cost V 3 bases and J 0 bases, with 12 bases left between them. The germline V gene encodes CDR1 SQVTM and CDR2 ANQGSEA. The CDR3 sequence: CSVDFGKSSYNEQFF. The CDR3 nucleotides are TGCAGCGTTGATTTCGGGAAAAGCTCCTACAATGAGCAGTTCTTC.

Only a few counts were recorded for this clone. The genes are TRBV23-1 and TRBJ1-5, with D unclear. The DNA matches TRBJ2-3 better at its end, which makes the J call doubtful. TRBV23-1 carries the ORF label, with uncertain function. The length of the CDR3 is 8 residues. Here the CDR3 DNA reads TGCGCCAGCAGTCAACAGTATTTT. Amino acids: CASSQQYF.

In its sample, this clone was seen once. The chain links TRBV6-5 to TRBJ2-1; 14 bases are a match to TRBD2. V shed 5 bases, J shed 9 bases, and the junction held 3 bases outside the gene matches. The germline V gene encodes CDR1 MNHEY and CDR2 SVGAGI. This CDR3 has 14 residues. In DNA form, the CDR3 reads TGTGCCAGCAGTCGACTAGCGGGAGGGGCTGAGCAGTTCTTC. As protein: CASSRLAGGAEQFF.

J is TRBJ2-5 and V is TRBV4-2; 9 bases fit TRBD2. Trimming at V came to 0 bases and at J to 2 bases, leaving 10 bases not matched to a gene. This CDR3 contains 18 residues. CDR1 LGHNA and CDR2 YNFKEQ come from the germline V gene. The CDR3 DNA reads as TGTGCCAGCAGCCAAGATGGTAGACTAGCGGCAGGACAAGAGACCCAGTACTTC. Translating it yields CASSQDGRLAAGQETQYF.

The J gene is TRBJ2-5, the V gene TRBV28, with 11 bases aligning to TRBD2. The CDR3 extends over 17 amino acids. Germline CDR1 MDHEN, CDR2 SYDVKM. V lost 6 bases to trimming and J lost 3 bases; unmatched junction nucleotides: 12. CDR3 sequence: CASSPALPLAGEETQYF. DNA for the CDR3: TGTGCCAGCAGCCCTGCCCTACCACTAGCGGGGGAAGAGACCCAGTACTTC.

J is TRBJ2-1 and V is TRBV9; 10 nucleotides align to TRBD2. J gave up 15 bases and V 2 bases, and 5 bases lay outside the gene matches. CDR3 length: 12 residues. Germline V gene sequence: CDR1 SGDLS, CDR2 YYNGEE. The CDR3, as DNA: TGTGCCAGCAGCGTCACTAGCGGGAAGTCGTTCTTC. Its translation is CASSVTSGKSFF.

This clone has more than one count but fewer than ten. The genes are TRBV19 and TRBJ2-2; 8 nucleotides align to TRBD1. The CDR3 runs to 14 residues. Germline lookup yields CDR1 LNHDA and CDR2 SQIVND (reference sequence). V gave up 3 bases and J gave up 6 bases; unmatched junction bases: 3. The CDR3 coding sequence is TGTGCCAGTAGTATCAGGGGGCTGGCCGGGGAGCTGTTTTTT. Translation: CASSIRGLAGELFF.

This chain joins TRBV28 and TRBJ1-1, with TRBD1 matching over 7 bases. The V and J ends lost 5 bases and 11 bases, in that order; junction bases with no gene match: 8. Germline loops: CDR1 MDHEN, CDR2 SYDVKM. This CDR3 contains 12 residues. The CDR3 bases are TGTGCCAGCAGTCAGACAGGGCCCTCGGCTTTCTTT. Translating gives CASSQTGPSAFF.

This clone was found a few times. The chain carries TRBV6-1 and TRBJ1-3; possibly TRBD1 for D (6 bases). The ends were cut back, 5 bases at V and 0 bases at J, with 8 bases in the middle. Germline CDR1 is MNHNS and CDR2 is SASEGT. This CDR3 has 14 amino acids. CDR3 region: CASSRDNSGNTIYF. CDR3 coding DNA: TGTGCCAGCAGTCGGGACAACTCTGGAAACACCATATATTTT.